The TCR beta chain under discussion was sequenced for a study of technical replicates of blood from several donors. The count of this clone is one. The repertoire was sequenced with immunoSEQ multiplex PCR; TCRdb's copy has only in-frame clones and lacks some. Of fewer than 75,000 clones listed, roughly 93% are singletons. Sample: T cells isolated from PBMCs. The TCR comes from a human donor in good health.

The CDR3 region has the DNA TGTGCCAGCAGGGGGCCTGACCGCCACACTGAAGCTTTCTTT. Its protein product is CASRGPDRHTEAFF. The chain joins TRBV2 to TRBJ1-1; D is possibly TRBD1 (5 bases). The CDR3 runs to 14 residues. The germline gives CDR1 SNHLY, CDR2 FYNNEI. V shed 6 bases and J shed 3 bases, with 14 bases lying between them.